This entry lists 18 T cell receptor beta chains sequenced from one sample in a study of T cell repertoires in cytomegalovirus infection. TCRdb passed the reads through MiXCR, listing each CDR3 protein once. The sample has about 320,000 distinct CDR3 sequences; 8% to 9.5% are singletons. Sequences were obtained from PBMCs. The receptors were gathered from a human donor in good health (CMV status not recorded). Some clones in this sample may be carry-over from other donors' samples.

This clonotype was recorded at least ten times. The chain uses TRBV7-9 and TRBJ2-3; weak D call: TRBD1 (6 bases). The CDR3 has 14 amino acids. The V gene lost 0 bases and the J gene lost 4 bases, with 8 bases spanning the gap. CDR1 is SEHNR and CDR2 is FQNEAQ in the germline V gene (reference sequence). The CDR3 DNA follows: TGTGCCAGCAGCTTAGCGGGGGCCCCAGATACGCAGTATTTT. Translation: CASSLAGAPDTQYF.

The V and J genes are TRBV18 and TRBJ1-1; D may be TRBD1 (6 bases). The CDR3 is made up of 14 amino acids. V lost 2 bases, J lost 0 bases, and 7 bases lay in between. Germline V gene sequence: CDR1 KGHSH, CDR2 LQKENI. The CDR3, as DNA: TGTGCCAGCTCACCAAGGGGGGTGAACACTGAAGCTTTCTTT. Amino acid sequence: CASSPRGVNTEAFF. The full variable domain, completed using reference TRBV18 and TRBJ1-1, is NAGVMQNPRHLVRRRGQEARLRCSPMKGHSHVYWYRQLPEEGLKFMVYLQKENIIDESGMPKERFSAEFPKEGPSILRIQQVVRGDSAAYFCASSPRGVNTEAFFGQGTRLTVV.

This clonotype was detected ten times or more. The rearrangement links TRBV28 to TRBJ1-2; possibly TRBD1 for D (6 bases). This CDR3 comprises 13 residues. Per germline, CDR1 MDHEN and CDR2 SYDVKM. Trimming pared 3 bases from V and 7 bases from J, leaving 12 bases between. The CDR3 spells CASSFPDRSGYTF. In DNA, the CDR3 is TGTGCCAGCAGTTTCCCGGACAGATCTGGCTACACCTTC.

Concerning this clonotype itself: A clone one base away is much larger, so this may be a read error. The CDR3 is CASSQGSGTSTETQCF. The CDR3 region has the DNA TGCGCCAGCAGCCAAGGATCGGGTACTAGCACGGAGACCCAGTGCTTC. The gene calls are TRBV4-1 and TRBJ2-5, with D tentatively TRBD2 (6 bases). There are 16 residues in the CDR3. In germline, CDR1 is MGHRA, CDR2 YSYEKL.

In the case of this clonotype: The germline gene is not matched at one end of the junction; a read error may be the cause. CDR3 nucleotide sequence: TGTCCCAGCAGTGCGGGGGGGACAGAGAACTACGAGCAGTACTTC. Its translation: CPSSAGGTENYEQYF. This chain uses TRBV6-6 with TRBJ2-7; 9 bases match TRBD2. CDR1 is MNHNY and CDR2 is SVGAGI in the germline V gene (reference sequence). The CDR3 has 15 amino acids.

This clonotype was detected many times. The chain links TRBV7-2 to TRBJ2-7, with 9 bases fitting TRBD1. Per germline, CDR1 SGHTA and CDR2 FQGNSA. The CDR3 sequence is 14 residues long. With V trimmed by 1 base and J by 6 bases, 4 bases remained unmatched. The DNA of the CDR3 is TGTGCCAGCAGCTTAGGGACAGGGGTTTCCGAGCAGTACTTC. It encodes CASSLGTGVSEQYF.

The J gene is TRBJ2-2, the V gene TRBV20-1; 7 bases are shared with TRBD1. The CDR3 covers 13 residues. Germline V gene sequence: CDR1 DFQATT, CDR2 SNEGSKA (reference sequence). Germline trimming cut 7 bases from V and 4 bases from J; bases unmatched to any gene: 6. The CDR3 bases are TGCAGTGGCCAGGGGGTTAGCACCGGGGAGCTGTTTTTT. Translation gives CSGQGVSTGELFF.

This clonotype came up a few times. This chain uses TRBV27 with TRBJ2-7, with D perhaps matching TRBD1 (6 bases). Trimming left V 4 bases short and J 3 bases short, with 16 bases between. CDR3 length: 15 amino acids. The germline V gene encodes CDR1 MNHEY and CDR2 SMNVEV (reference sequence). CDR3 in amino acids: CASSSRGTYLYEQYF. Written as DNA, the CDR3 is TGTGCCAGCAGTTCCCGAGGGACATATCTCTACGAGCAGTACTTC.

This clonotype was seen only once. V gene TRBV5-1 combines with J gene TRBJ2-1; D gene unclear. The CDR3 totals 14 residues. Trimming removed 0 bases at V and 6 bases at J, with 10 bases between. Germline values: CDR1 SGHRS, CDR2 YFSETQ. CDR3 loop: CASSLGSLSNEQFF. CDR3 nucleotide sequence: TGCGCCAGCAGCTTGGGCAGCCTTAGCAATGAGCAGTTCTTC.

Points on this clonotype: A much larger clone differs from this one at a single base, so this may be a read error. Since no conserved phenylalanine or tryptophan closes the CDR3, a read error is the likely cause. The chain carries TRBV6-2 or TRBV6-3 and TRBJ2-7; tentative D call: TRBD1 (5 bases). Germline CDR1 and CDR2: MNHEY and SVGEGT. There are 14 residues in the CDR3. The ends were cut back, 7 bases at V and 5 bases at J, with 18 bases in the middle. The chain's CDR3 is CASMNGARWNEQYL. The CDR3 DNA reads TGTGCCAGCATGAATGGGGCCCGCTGGAACGAGCAGTACTTA.

There are many counts of this clonotype. This sequence joins TRBV28 and TRBJ2-6; 8 positions match TRBD2. V shed 8 bases and J 6 bases; nucleotides not matched to a gene: 15. CDR1 and CDR2 (germline): MDHEN, SYDVKM. The CDR3 length is 17 residues. CDR3 sequence (DNA): TGTGCCAGCGTGCCCAGCGGGAGAGCCCTGGTGGCCAACGTCCTGACTTTC. Protein sequence: CASVPSGRALVANVLTF.

A few counts support this clonotype. CDR3 protein: CASNPYSEYF. DNA of the CDR3: TGTGCCAGCAATCCCTATTCGGAGTACTTC. The chain uses TRBV27 and TRBJ2-7; D unclear. Germline V CDR1 and CDR2: MNHEY, SMNVEV (reference sequence). The CDR3 contains 10 residues. V lost 7 bases and J 11 bases, leaving 12 bases between the germline ends.

The table lists this clonotype with many counts. This chain links TRBV7-2 with TRBJ2-3; D gene unclear. The germline gives CDR1 SGHTA, CDR2 FQGNSA. The CDR3 has 16 amino acids. V shed 5 bases and J shed 0 bases, with 15 bases lying between them. CDR3 coding DNA: TGTGCCAGCAGCCCCAAGAGCGCATCTAGCACAGATACGCAGTATTTT. It specifies CASSPKSASSTDTQYF.

This clonotype occurred a few times. V gene TRBV6-2 or TRBV6-3 combines with J gene TRBJ2-5; 9 bases are shared with TRBD2. Germline CDR1 MNHEY, CDR2 SVGEGT. The J segment lost 1 base and the V segment lost 2 bases, leaving 2 bases of the junction unmatched. This CDR3 has 15 amino acids. DNA for the CDR3: TGTGCCAGCAGTTACCTAGCGGGACGCCAAGAGACCCAGTACTTC. It encodes CASSYLAGRQETQYF.

The V gene is TRBV11-2, the J gene TRBJ2-1; perhaps TRBD1 as D (5 bases). The CDR3 is 13 amino acids. Per the germline V gene, CDR1 is SGHAT and CDR2 is FQNNGV. Trimming left V 8 bases short and J 8 bases short, with 16 bases between. The CDR3 is CASVPQGTDEQFF. The CDR3 nucleotides read TGTGCCAGCGTACCCCAGGGCACGGATGAGCAGTTCTTC.

This clonotype was observed a handful of times. V usage is TRBV12-3 or TRBV12-4 and J usage is TRBJ1-1; a possible D gene is TRBD1 (5 bases). The CDR3 totals 13 residues. Trimming cost V 6 bases and J 4 bases, with 12 bases left between them. This CDR3 is CASRPTGSTEAFF. The CDR3 DNA reads TGTGCCAGCAGACCAACAGGTTCCACTGAAGCTTTCTTT.

Remarks on this clonotype: A single base separates this from a much larger clone, so it may be a read error. The rearrangement joins TRBV6-1 to TRBJ2-5; D might be TRBD1 (6 bases). Germline assignment: CDR1 MNHNS and CDR2 SASEGT. With 6 bases removed from V and 1 base from J, the gap between germline ends came to 9 bases. This CDR3 is built from 13 residues. The DNA for the CDR3 is TGTGCCAGCAGCCGGGACATCCAAGAGACCCAGTACTTC. Translating it yields CASSRDIQETQYF.

This clonotype was observed a handful of times. The V call is TRBV13, the J call TRBJ2-5, with 10 bases aligning to TRBD2. After removal of 5 bases from V and 5 bases from J, the junction contained 11 bases not matched to a gene. This CDR3 has 16 residues. Per germline, CDR1 PRHDT and CDR2 FYEKMQ (reference sequence). The CDR3 coding sequence is TGTGCCAGCAGCAGAAAGCTAGCGGGAGCTAGCGAGACCCAGTACTTC. Its translation is CASSRKLAGASETQYF. The full variable domain, completed using reference TRBV13 and TRBJ2-5, is AAGVIQSPRHLIKEKRETATLKCYPIPRHDTVYWYQQGPGQDPQFLISFYEKMQSDKGSIPDRFSAQQFSDYHSELNMSSLELGDSALYFCASSRKLAGASETQYFGPGTRLLVL.